The rows below give T cell receptor beta chains drawn from one sample of a study of CD8 T cells in Susac syndrome. In TCRdb, the immunoSEQ multiplex PCR reads were re-called with MiXCR into one record per CDR3 protein. The top ten clones hold 0.11% of a sample with 250,000 to 350,000 distinct CDR3 sequences, roughly 81% of them seen once. Sequenced input: CD8+ T cells from PBMCs. The receptors were gathered from a human donor with multiple sclerosis. CDR3s include the opening cysteine and the closing phenylalanine or tryptophan. Fields, in order: J gene, V gene, D gene, clone size, CDR3 protein, CDR3 DNA. A D gene is named only where the DNA matches it firmly. The size field is filled for only some rows; it gives once, few, many or a size class.

J: TRBJ2-2
V: TRBV7-9
D: NA
size: NA
CDR3: CASSLAEEGHTVTGELFF
DNA: TGTGCCAGCAGCTTAGCGGAAGAAGGGCACACGGTCACCGGGGAGCTGTTTTTT

J: TRBJ2-1
V: TRBV19
D: NA
size: NA
CDR3: CASSIARARRYNEQFF
DNA: TGTGCCAGTAGTATAGCTAGGGCCAGGAGATACAATGAGCAGTTCTTC

J: TRBJ2-5
V: TRBV6-1
D: NA
size: NA
CDR3: CASSDPLGETQYF
DNA: TGTGCCAGCAGTGATCCTCTAGGAGAGACCCAGTACTTC

J: TRBJ1-3
V: TRBV19
D: NA
size: NA
CDR3: CASSIRAAFSGNTIYF
DNA: TGTGCCAGTAGTATAAGAGCAGCGTTCTCTGGAAACACCATATATTTT

J: TRBJ1-2
V: TRBV30
D: TRBD1
size: NA
CDR3: CASDGTGFDYGYTF
DNA: TGTGCCAGCGACGGGACAGGGTTTGACTATGGCTACACCTTC

J: TRBJ2-5
V: TRBV19
D: NA
size: NA
CDR3: CASSPLENSQETQYF
DNA: TGTGCCAGTTCCCCCCTGGAAAACAGCCAAGAGACCCAGTACTTC

J: TRBJ1-4
V: TRBV9
D: NA
size: NA
CDR3: CASSSSGSRGEKLFF
DNA: TGTGCCAGCAGCTCCAGCGGTTCGCGTGGTGAAAAACTGTTTTTT

J: TRBJ2-7
V: TRBV9
D: NA
size: NA
CDR3: CASSVGQSEQYF
DNA: TGTGCCAGCAGCGTAGGACAGTCCGAGCAGTACTTC

J: TRBJ2-3
V: TRBV28
D: TRBD2
size: NA
CDR3: CASSMPGLAAEARGDTQYF
DNA: TGTGCCAGCAGTATGCCGGGACTAGCGGCAGAAGCACGAGGGGATACGCAGTATTTT

J: TRBJ1-5
V: TRBV20-1
D: NA
size: NA
CDR3: CSARGSGRGQPQHF
DNA: TGCAGTGCTAGAGGGTCAGGCCGGGGACAGCCCCAGCATTTT

J: TRBJ1-1
V: TRBV9
D: TRBD1
size: NA
CDR3: CASSAGQGWGNTEAFF
DNA: TGTGCCAGCAGCGCAGGACAGGGTTGGGGGAACACTGAAGCTTTCTTT

J: TRBJ1-1
V: TRBV27
D: NA
size: NA
CDR3: CASSPQRGSNHNEAFF
DNA: TGTGCCAGCAGTCCCCAGAGAGGGAGCAATCACAATGAAGCTTTCTTT

J: TRBJ2-5
V: TRBV7-2
D: TRBD1
size: once
CDR3: CASSPNPRQGGETQYF
DNA: TGTGCCAGCAGCCCAAATCCCCGACAGGGTGGAGAGACCCAGTACTTC

J: TRBJ1-1
V: TRBV4-2
D: NA
size: NA
CDR3: CASSQLGWEEVTEAFF
DNA: TGTGCCAGCAGCCAATTGGGATGGGAAGAGGTCACTGAAGCTTTCTTT

J: TRBJ2-1
V: TRBV19
D: NA
size: NA
CDR3: CASSISGTGYNEQFF
DNA: TGTGCCAGTAGTATTTCCGGGACGGGATACAATGAGCAGTTCTTC

J: TRBJ2-3
V: TRBV7-9
D: NA
size: once
CDR3: CASSSPGIGTDTQYF
DNA: TGTGCCAGCAGCTCCCCGGGTATCGGCACAGATACGCAGTATTTT

J: TRBJ2-1
V: TRBV10-3
D: NA
size: few
CDR3: CATRDRAGGNEQFF
DNA: TGTGCCACCAGGGACAGGGCGGGGGGCAATGAGCAGTTCTTC

J: TRBJ2-3
V: TRBV9
D: TRBD1
size: NA
CDR3: CASSIETGADTQYF
DNA: TGTGCCAGCAGCATTGAGACAGGGGCCGATACGCAGTATTTT

J: TRBJ1-1
V: TRBV11-2
D: NA
size: NA
CDR3: CASSLGWRNTEAFF
DNA: TGTGCCAGCAGCTTAGGTTGGCGGAACACTGAAGCTTTCTTT

J: TRBJ2-1
V: TRBV7-6
D: TRBD2
size: NA
CDR3: CASSLTSGSANEQFF
DNA: TGTGCTAGCAGCCTGACTAGCGGGAGTGCAAATGAGCAGTTCTTC

J: TRBJ1-5
V: TRBV6-6
D: NA
size: NA
CDR3: CASKREGINQPQHF
DNA: TGTGCCAGCAAAAGAGAGGGGATCAATCAGCCCCAGCATTTT

J: TRBJ2-1
V: TRBV20-1
D: TRBD2
size: NA
CDR3: CSARSGRENEQFF
DNA: TGCAGTGCCCGCAGCGGGAGGGAGAATGAGCAGTTCTTC

J: TRBJ1-6
V: TRBV7-9
D: NA
size: NA
CDR3: CASSLTGRYSNSPLHF
DNA: TGTGCCAGCAGCTTAACAGGGAGATATTCGAATTCACCCCTCCACTTT

J: TRBJ1-1
V: TRBV19
D: NA
size: NA
CDR3: CASSIVMNTEAFF
DNA: TGTGCCAGTAGTATAGTCATGAACACTGAAGCTTTCTTT

J: TRBJ2-7
V: TRBV3-1
D: TRBD1
size: NA
CDR3: CASSHDRGRGSEQYF
DNA: TGTGCCAGCAGCCATGACAGGGGGAGAGGGTCCGAGCAGTACTTC

J: TRBJ2-7
V: TRBV11-2
D: NA
size: NA
CDR3: CASSFAARTAYEQYF
DNA: TGTGCCAGCAGTTTTGCGGCCAGGACGGCCTACGAGCAGTACTTC

J: TRBJ1-2
V: TRBV12-3/TRBV12-4
D: NA
size: NA
CDR3: CASSDRTDGYTF
DNA: TGTGCCAGCAGTGACCGAACAGATGGCTACACCTTC

J: TRBJ1-2
V: TRBV27
D: TRBD1
size: NA
CDR3: CAIPLLRDRTRVFYGYTF
DNA: TGTGCCATTCCTCTCTTGCGGGACAGGACTAGGGTCTTCTATGGCTACACCTTC

J: TRBJ1-4
V: TRBV7-9
D: NA
size: NA
CDR3: CASSPPPTGPTNEKLFF
DNA: TGTGCCAGCAGCCCACCCCCGACAGGACCAACTAATGAAAAACTGTTTTTT

J: TRBJ1-6
V: TRBV20-1
D: NA
size: NA
CDR3: CSASEGYGSPLHF
DNA: TGCAGTGCTAGTGAGGGTTATGGTTCACCCCTCCACTTT

J: TRBJ2-1
V: TRBV27
D: NA
size: NA
CDR3: CASSPGPYNEQFF
DNA: TGCGCCAGCAGCCCGGGACCGTACAATGAGCAGTTCTTC

J: TRBJ1-1
V: TRBV10-3
D: NA
size: few
CDR3: CAISESTHTEAFF
DNA: TGTGCCATCAGTGAGAGCACCCACACTGAAGCTTTCTTT

J: TRBJ2-7
V: TRBV7-9
D: TRBD2
size: NA
CDR3: CASSLPGREGVYEQYF
DNA: TGTGCCAGCAGTCTTCCCGGGAGGGAGGGAGTCTACGAGCAGTACTTC

J: TRBJ1-1
V: TRBV13
D: NA
size: NA
CDR3: CASTRGSEVFF
DNA: TGTGCCAGCACACGGGGATCTGAGGTTTTCTTT

J: TRBJ2-7
V: TRBV29-1
D: NA
size: NA
CDR3: CSVAPDGGHEQYF
DNA: TGCAGCGTTGCCCCGGACGGAGGACACGAGCAGTACTTC

J: TRBJ1-1
V: TRBV12-3/TRBV12-4
D: NA
size: NA
CDR3: CASSLGTVQNTEAFF
DNA: TGTGCCAGCAGTTTAGGGACAGTCCAGAACACTGAAGCTTTCTTT

J: TRBJ2-5
V: TRBV28
D: TRBD1
size: NA
CDR3: CASSRYRGLQETQYF
DNA: TGTGCCAGCAGTCGATACAGGGGGCTCCAAGAGACCCAGTACTTC

J: TRBJ1-1
V: TRBV28
D: TRBD1
size: NA
CDR3: CASSFDRGTEAFF
DNA: TGTGCCAGCAGTTTTGACAGGGGCACTGAAGCTTTCTTT

J: TRBJ2-7
V: TRBV27
D: TRBD2
size: NA
CDR3: CASSGIWGGRIYEQYF
DNA: TGTGCCAGCAGCGGGATTTGGGGCGGGAGAATCTACGAGCAGTACTTC

J: TRBJ2-5
V: TRBV18
D: NA
size: NA
CDR3: CASSPPPSDETQYF
DNA: TGTGCCAGCTCACCACCGCCTAGCGACGAGACCCAGTACTTC

J: TRBJ2-1
V: TRBV13
D: TRBD2
size: NA
CDR3: CASSLGLAGLYNEQFF
DNA: TGTGCCAGCAGCTTAGGACTAGCGGGACTGTACAATGAGCAGTTCTTC

J: TRBJ2-5
V: TRBV9
D: NA
size: NA
CDR3: CASSVSFGLGTQYF
DNA: TGTGCCAGCAGCGTTAGCTTCGGTTTGGGGACCCAGTACTTC

J: TRBJ1-1
V: TRBV12-3/TRBV12-4
D: NA
size: NA
CDR3: CASSLVPNTEAFF
DNA: TGTGCCAGCAGTTTAGTCCCGAACACTGAAGCTTTCTTT

J: TRBJ2-7
V: TRBV4-1
D: NA
size: NA
CDR3: CASSQGGQGLVEQYF
DNA: TGCGCCAGCAGCCAAGGGGGGCAGGGGTTAGTCGAGCAGTACTTC

J: TRBJ2-7
V: TRBV7-8
D: TRBD1
size: NA
CDR3: CASELQGRNRYEQYF
DNA: TGTGCCAGCGAATTACAGGGGAGAAATCGGTACGAGCAGTACTTC